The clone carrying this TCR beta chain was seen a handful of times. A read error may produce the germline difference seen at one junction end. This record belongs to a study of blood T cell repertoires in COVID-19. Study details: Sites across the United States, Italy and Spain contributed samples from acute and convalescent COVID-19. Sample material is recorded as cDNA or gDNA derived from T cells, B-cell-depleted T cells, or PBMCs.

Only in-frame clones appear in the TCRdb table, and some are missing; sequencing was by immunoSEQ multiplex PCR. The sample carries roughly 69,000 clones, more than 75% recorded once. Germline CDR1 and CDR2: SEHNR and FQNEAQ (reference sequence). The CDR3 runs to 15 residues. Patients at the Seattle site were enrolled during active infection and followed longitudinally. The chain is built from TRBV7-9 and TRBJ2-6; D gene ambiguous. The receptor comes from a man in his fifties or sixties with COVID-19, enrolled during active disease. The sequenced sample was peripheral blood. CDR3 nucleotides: TGTGCCACCAGCCCACCCAGCTCTGGGGCCAACGTCCTGACTTTC. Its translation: CATSPPSSGANVLTF.